This T cell receptor (beta chain) is from a study of T cell responses to AZD1222 COVID-19 vaccine. About the study: Second-dose groups at about 4 or about 12 weeks were pooled. Study-wide findings and caveats: A reported finding is that nearly half of spike-specific TCRs target unmutated variant regions. Just a handful of AZD1222 recipients tested seropositive at baseline.

Some clones are missing from TCRdb's copy, which holds only in-frame ones; the method was immunoSEQ multiplex PCR. The sample includes some 54,000 clones, 89% of them seen just once. Trimming removed 5 bases at V and 0 bases at J, with 12 bases between. The CDR3 contains 15 residues. Per germline, CDR1 SGHTA and CDR2 FQGTGA. This clone came up a few times. Its antigen is not known. Here the sequenced sample was peripheral blood, taken on day 0 of AZD1222 vaccination. The chain combines TRBV7-3 with TRBJ2-3, with a tentative D call TRBD1 (6 bases). This receptor was obtained from an adult in good health. CDR3 nucleotide sequence: TGTGCCAGCAGCCCCGGACAGCCTAGCACAGATACGCAGTATTTT. It is translated as CASSPGQPSTDTQYF.